This T cell receptor beta chain was retrieved from a study of cytomegalovirus exposure and HLA in healthy donors (dated by TCRdb to the late 2010s). Looking at the study overall: According to a later analysis, the roughly 120 validation repertoires were produced on the same platform as the 680 or so repertoires of the first cohort. The study was designed to test whether signatures of past pathogen exposure could be identified by cataloging public T cell receptors. A separate validation cohort of roughly 120 different subjects was used in addition to the approximately 700-subject first cohort. To predict cytomegalovirus infection status, the study brought together high-throughput TCR immunosequencing, statistical association of individual TCRs with disease status, and machine learning. Study-level results and caveats: The classifier was reported to diagnose cytomegalovirus status with high specificity and sensitivity in both the original cohort and the validation cohort. Of the cluster scores, approximately 94% were above 0 in a later analysis, which found that TCRs clustered in the first cohort also tended to co-occur in the 95 to 150 validation repertoires. It was suggested by the authors that the approach could potentially be generalized to other disease states and immunological phenotypes. A few of the identified cytomegalovirus-associated TCR beta chains were confirmed in vitro to be specific for cytomegalovirus antigens. A later analysis lacked HLA typing for the validation cohort, so it scored co-occurrence in that cohort across all 120 repertoires. In the study, roughly 160 TCR beta chains were listed as associated with cytomegalovirus. Most TCR sequences were seen in very few donors, while some public TCRs were found in many individuals.

A note on this clone: Its antigen is not yet known. One base away there is no much larger clone; base qualities are not given.

The library was generated by the immunoSEQ multiplex PCR assay. The original methods were these. A statistical classification framework was built to diagnose cytomegalovirus status from the catalog of TCR beta chain sequences. Entries here come from immuneACCESS through TCRdb and include only in-frame sequences with V and J called. Some clones fail to appear in such tables; in the studies checked, an unresolved V gene covers under half of the shortfall, and the cause of the remainder is unknown. That table gives V, J and clone size, and the DNA gave D and trimming. The sample includes 120,000 or so clones, with approximately 90% observed a single time. The top ten clonotypes cover around 1.9% of the sample. Separate from the approximately 700-subject first cohort, the validation cohort of 90 to 150 subjects was the group to which the donors belonged. According to the germline V gene (reference sequence), CDR1 reads MNHEY and CDR2 reads SMNVEV. The CDR3 runs 15 residues from the cysteine to the phenylalanine. Only the CDR3 portion is preserved as DNA: 45 bases, with reading frame beginning at the first base. Trimming takes 2 bases off V and 4 bases off J; junction bases not matched to a gene: 3.

Sequences were obtained from PBMCs. The clonotype comes from a young woman in good health and CMV-seronegative. The chain joins TRBV27 to TRBJ2-1; 9 nucleotides in the junction match TRBD2. The DNA sequence is as follows: TGTGCCAGCAGTTTAGGCCTAGCGGGGTACAATGAGCAGTTCTTC. Its protein reads: CASSLGLAGYNEQFF.